This T cell receptor beta chain was recorded in a study of blood T cell repertoires in COVID-19. Study-wide context: Samples of COVID-19 (acute and convalescent) were obtained from the United States, Italy and Spain. T cells, B-cell-depleted T cells, or PBMCs provided the cDNA or gDNA that served as material.

Clones were read by immunoSEQ multiplex PCR, and TCRdb kept only the in-frame ones, dropping some. The sample lists 84,000 or so clones; nearly 85% were seen once. The germline CDR1 and CDR2 sequences are MGHRA and YSYEKL. The CDR3 sequence is 16 residues long. The V segment lost 4 bases and the J segment 1 base; nucleotides outside the gene matches: 7. The receptor comes from an elderly woman with acute or convalescent COVID-19. The material sequenced was peripheral blood. J is TRBJ1-1 and V is TRBV4-1; 9 bases map to TRBD1. The CDR3 protein is CASSPTGGWGNTEAFF. The CDR3 DNA sequence: TGCGCCAGCAGCCCCACAGGGGGCTGGGGGAACACTGAAGCTTTCTTT.